This entry features one T cell receptor (beta chain) sequence. The sample is drawn from a study of blood T cell repertoires in COVID-19. Overall study: Sites in the United States, Italy and Spain provided acute and convalescent COVID-19 samples. The cDNA or gDNA used as material had been derived from T cells, B-cell-depleted T cells, or PBMCs.

Per the authors' pipeline: Estimates of nucleated cell counts were drawn from the amplification of reference gene primers. Measured with immunoSEQ multiplex PCR; TCRdb has only the in-frame clones, and not every one. V and J calls and clone size are those listed in that table; D and trimming were worked out from the DNA. The data contain 150,000 or so clones, around 86% of them singletons. The length of the CDR3 is 14 residues. V shed 3 bases and J 8 bases; nucleotides not matched to a gene: 11. Germline V gene lookup returns CDR1 SQVTM and CDR2 ANQGSEA. V gene TRBV29-1 combines with J gene TRBJ1-2; 8 bases are shared with TRBD1. Sequencing was carried out using peripheral blood. The sequence was obtained from a man in his 60s with acute or convalescent COVID-19. CDR3 in amino acids: CSVEKAGGGSGYTF. The CDR3, as DNA: TGCAGCGTTGAGAAAGCAGGGGGCGGCAGCGGCTACACCTTC.